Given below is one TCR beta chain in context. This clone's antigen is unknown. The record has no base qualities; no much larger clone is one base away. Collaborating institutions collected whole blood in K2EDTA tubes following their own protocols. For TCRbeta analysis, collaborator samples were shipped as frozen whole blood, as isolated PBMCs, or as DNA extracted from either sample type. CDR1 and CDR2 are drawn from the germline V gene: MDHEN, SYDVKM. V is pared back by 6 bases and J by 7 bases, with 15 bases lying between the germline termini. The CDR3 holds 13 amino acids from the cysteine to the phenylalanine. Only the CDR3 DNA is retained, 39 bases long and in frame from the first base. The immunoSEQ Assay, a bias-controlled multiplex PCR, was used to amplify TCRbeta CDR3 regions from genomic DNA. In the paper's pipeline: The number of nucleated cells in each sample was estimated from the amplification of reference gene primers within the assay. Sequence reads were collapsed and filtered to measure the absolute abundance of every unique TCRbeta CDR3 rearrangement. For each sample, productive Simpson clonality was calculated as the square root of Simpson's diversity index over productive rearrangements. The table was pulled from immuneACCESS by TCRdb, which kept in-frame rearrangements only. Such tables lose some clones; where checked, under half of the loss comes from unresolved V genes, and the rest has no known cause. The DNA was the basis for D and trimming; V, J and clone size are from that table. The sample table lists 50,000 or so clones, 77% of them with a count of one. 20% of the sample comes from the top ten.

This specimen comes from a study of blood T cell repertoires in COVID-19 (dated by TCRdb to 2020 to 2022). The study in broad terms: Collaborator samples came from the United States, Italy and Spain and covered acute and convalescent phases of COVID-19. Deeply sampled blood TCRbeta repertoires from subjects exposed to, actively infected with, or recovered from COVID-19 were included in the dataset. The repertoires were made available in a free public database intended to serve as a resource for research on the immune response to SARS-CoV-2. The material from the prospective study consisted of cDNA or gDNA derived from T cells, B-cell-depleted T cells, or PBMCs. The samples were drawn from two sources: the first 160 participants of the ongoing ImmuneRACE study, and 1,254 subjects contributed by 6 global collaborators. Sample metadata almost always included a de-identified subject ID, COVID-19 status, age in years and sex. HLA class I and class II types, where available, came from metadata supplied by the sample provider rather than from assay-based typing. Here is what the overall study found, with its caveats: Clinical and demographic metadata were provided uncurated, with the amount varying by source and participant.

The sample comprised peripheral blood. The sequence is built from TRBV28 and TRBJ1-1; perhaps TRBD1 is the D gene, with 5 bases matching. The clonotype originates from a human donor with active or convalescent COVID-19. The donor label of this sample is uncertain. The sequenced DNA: TGTGCCAGCAGCCTTACAGGACCCCTTGAAGCTTTCTTT. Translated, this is CASSLTGPLEAFF.